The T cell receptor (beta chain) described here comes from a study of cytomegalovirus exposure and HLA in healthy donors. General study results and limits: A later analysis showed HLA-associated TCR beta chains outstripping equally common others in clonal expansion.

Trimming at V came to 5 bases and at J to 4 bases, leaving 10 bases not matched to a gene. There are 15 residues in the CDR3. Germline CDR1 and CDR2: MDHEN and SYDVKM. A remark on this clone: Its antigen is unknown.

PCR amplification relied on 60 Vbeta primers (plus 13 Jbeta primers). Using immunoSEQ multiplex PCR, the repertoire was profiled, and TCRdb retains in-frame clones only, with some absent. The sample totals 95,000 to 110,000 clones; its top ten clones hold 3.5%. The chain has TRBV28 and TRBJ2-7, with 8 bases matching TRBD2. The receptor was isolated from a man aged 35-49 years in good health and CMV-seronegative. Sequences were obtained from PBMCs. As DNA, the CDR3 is TGTGCCAGCAGTCCCTCAGGGCCGGGGGGGTACGAGCAGTACTTC. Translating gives CASSPSGPGGYEQYF.